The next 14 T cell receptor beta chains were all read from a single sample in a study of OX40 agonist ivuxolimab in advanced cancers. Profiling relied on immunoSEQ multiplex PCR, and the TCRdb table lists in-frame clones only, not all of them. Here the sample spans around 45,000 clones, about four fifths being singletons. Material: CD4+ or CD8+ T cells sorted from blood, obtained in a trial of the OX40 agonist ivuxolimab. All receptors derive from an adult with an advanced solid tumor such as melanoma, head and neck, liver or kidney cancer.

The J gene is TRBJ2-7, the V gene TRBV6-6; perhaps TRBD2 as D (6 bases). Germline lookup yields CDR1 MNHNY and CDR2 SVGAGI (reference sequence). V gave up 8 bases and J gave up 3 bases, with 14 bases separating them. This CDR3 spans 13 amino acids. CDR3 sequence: CASSWRLDYEQYF. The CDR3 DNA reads TGTGCCAGCTCCTGGAGACTAGACTACGAGCAGTACTTC.

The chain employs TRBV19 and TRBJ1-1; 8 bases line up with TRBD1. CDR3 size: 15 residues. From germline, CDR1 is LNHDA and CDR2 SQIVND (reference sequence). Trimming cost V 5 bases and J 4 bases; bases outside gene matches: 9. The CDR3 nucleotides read TGTGCCAGTAGTGCACAGGGGGGCCAGGGCACTGAAGCTTTCTTT. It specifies CASSAQGGQGTEAFF.

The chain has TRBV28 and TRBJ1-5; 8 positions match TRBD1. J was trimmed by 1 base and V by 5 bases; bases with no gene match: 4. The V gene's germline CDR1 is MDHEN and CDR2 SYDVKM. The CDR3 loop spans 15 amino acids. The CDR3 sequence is CASSPWTGSNQPQHF. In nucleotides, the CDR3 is TGTGCCAGCAGTCCCTGGACAGGGAGCAATCAGCCCCAGCATTTT. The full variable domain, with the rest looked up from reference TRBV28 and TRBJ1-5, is DVKVTQSSRYLVKRTGEKVFLECVQDMDHENMFWYRQDPGLGLRLIYFSYDVKMKEKGDIPEGYSVSREKKERFSLILESASTNQTSMYLCASSPWTGSNQPQHFGDGTRLSIL.

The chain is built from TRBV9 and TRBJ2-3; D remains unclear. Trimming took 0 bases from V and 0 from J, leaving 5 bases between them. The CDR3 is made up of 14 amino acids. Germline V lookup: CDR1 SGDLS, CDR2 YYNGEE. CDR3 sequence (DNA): TGTGCCAGCAGCGTAGACGGAAGCACAGATACGCAGTATTTT. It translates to CASSVDGSTDTQYF.

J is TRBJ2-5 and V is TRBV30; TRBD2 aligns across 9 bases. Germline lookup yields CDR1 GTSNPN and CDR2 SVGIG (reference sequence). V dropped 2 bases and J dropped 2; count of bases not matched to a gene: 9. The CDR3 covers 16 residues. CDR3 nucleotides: TGTGCCTGGAGTCCCGGTCTAGCGGGGATACAAGAGACCCAGTACTTC. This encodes CAWSPGLAGIQETQYF. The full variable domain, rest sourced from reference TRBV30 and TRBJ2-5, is SQTIHQWPATLVQPVGSPLSLECTVEGTSNPNLYWYRQAAGRGLQLLFYSVGIGQISSEVPQNLSASRPQDRQFILSSKKLLLSDSGFYLCAWSPGLAGIQETQYFGPGTRLLVL.

The CDR3 bases are TGCGCCAGCAGCGGAGGGACGGCAGTCCGTTCCGGGGAGCTGTTTTTT. Translation gives CASSGGTAVRSGELFF. The genes are TRBV5-1 and TRBJ2-2; D may be TRBD2 (6 bases). The V gene's germline CDR1 is SGHRS and CDR2 YFSETQ. This CDR3 contains 16 residues. Between the trimmed V and J ends, which lost 4 bases and 6 bases, there was a span of 19 bases. The whole variable domain, remainder taken from reference TRBV5-1 and TRBJ2-2, is KAGVTQTPRYLIKTRGQQVTLSCSPISGHRSVSWYQQTPGQGLQFLFEYFSETQRNKGNFPGRFSGRQFSNSRSEMNVSTLELGDSALYLCASSGGTAVRSGELFFGEGSRLTVL.

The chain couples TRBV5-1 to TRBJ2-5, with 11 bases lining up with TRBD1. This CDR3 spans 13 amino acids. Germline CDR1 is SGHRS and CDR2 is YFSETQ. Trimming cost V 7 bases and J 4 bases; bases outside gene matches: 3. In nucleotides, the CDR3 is TGCGCCAGCGGACAGGGGGCGCGAGAGACCCAGTACTTC. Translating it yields CASGQGARETQYF.

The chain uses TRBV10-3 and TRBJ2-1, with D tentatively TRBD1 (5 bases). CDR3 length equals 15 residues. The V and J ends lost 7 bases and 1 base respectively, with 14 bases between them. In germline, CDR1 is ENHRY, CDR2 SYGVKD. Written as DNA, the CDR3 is TGTGCCATCAAATCCACAGGTTCGTCCTACAATGAGCAGTTCTTC. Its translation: CAIKSTGSSYNEQFF.

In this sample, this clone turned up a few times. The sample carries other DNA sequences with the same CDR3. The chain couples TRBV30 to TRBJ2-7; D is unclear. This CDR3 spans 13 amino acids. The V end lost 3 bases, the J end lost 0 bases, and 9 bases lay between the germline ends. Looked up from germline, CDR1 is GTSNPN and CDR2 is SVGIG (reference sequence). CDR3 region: CAWSGQSSYEQYF. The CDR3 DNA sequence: TGTGCCTGGAGCGGGCAGAGCTCCTACGAGCAGTACTTC.

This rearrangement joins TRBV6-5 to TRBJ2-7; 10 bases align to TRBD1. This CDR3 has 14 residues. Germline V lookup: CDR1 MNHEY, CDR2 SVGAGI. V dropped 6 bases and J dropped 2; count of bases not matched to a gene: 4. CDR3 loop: CASRAGTGAYEQYF. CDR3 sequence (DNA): TGTGCCAGCAGGGCCGGGACAGGGGCCTACGAGCAGTACTTC.

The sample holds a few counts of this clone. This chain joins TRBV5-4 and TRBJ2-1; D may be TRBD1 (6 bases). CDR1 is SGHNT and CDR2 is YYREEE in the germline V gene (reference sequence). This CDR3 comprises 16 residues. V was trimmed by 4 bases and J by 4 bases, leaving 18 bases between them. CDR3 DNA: TGTGCCAGCAGCCATACAGGGACACCCCCTTACAATGAGCAGTTCTTC. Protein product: CASSHTGTPPYNEQFF.

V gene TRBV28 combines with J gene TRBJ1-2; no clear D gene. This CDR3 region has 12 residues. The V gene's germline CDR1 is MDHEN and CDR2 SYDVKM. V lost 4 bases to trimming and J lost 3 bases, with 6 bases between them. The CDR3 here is CASSSVYYGYTF. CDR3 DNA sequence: TGTGCCAGCAGTTCAGTTTACTATGGCTACACCTTC.

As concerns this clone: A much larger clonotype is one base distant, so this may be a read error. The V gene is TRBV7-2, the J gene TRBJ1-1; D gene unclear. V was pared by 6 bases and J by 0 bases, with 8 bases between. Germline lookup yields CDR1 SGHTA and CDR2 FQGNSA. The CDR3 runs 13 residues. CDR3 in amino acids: CASSFGMNTEAFF. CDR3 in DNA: TGTGCCAGCAGTTTCGGGATGAACACTGAAGCTTTCTTT.

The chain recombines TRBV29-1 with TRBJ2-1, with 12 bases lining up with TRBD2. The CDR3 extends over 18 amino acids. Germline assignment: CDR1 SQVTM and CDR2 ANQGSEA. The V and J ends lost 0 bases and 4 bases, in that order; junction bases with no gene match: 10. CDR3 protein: CSVEDLVLAGGRYNEQFF. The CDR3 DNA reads TGCAGCGTTGAAGACTTAGTTCTAGCGGGAGGGCGATACAATGAGCAGTTCTTC.